Included here is one TCR beta chain sequence, with context. Its antigen is not yet known. No much larger clone exists at a distance of one base, and base qualities are not known. Instrument on record: Illumina NovaSeq 6000. Synthesis of TCR cDNA relied on 5'RACE template switching, a step that introduced a universal primer site along with unique molecular identifiers. Priming for cDNA synthesis came from both the TCR alpha and TCR beta constant segments. Library amplification involved two PCR steps, and the second step added sample barcodes and sequencing adapters. Sequencing of the libraries was done on either Illumina HiSeq 2500 (2x100 bp) or NovaSeq (2x150 bp). From the authors' description of their analysis: MIGEC handled demultiplexing of reads and collapsing into UMI consensus sequences, while MiXCR performed V(D)J alignment. Vaccine-responding clonotypes were defined with edgeR using replicate PBMC samples, requiring FDR below 0.01 and a log2 fold change above 5 up to day 15. CD4 or CD8 identity was assigned to each bulk clonotype according to whether the clonotype was present at higher abundance in the sequenced CD4 repertoire or the sequenced CD8 repertoire. In TCRdb, the public reads were trimmed at Q25 with fastp and aligned with MiXCR, with productive beta chains retained. Entries are consolidated by CDR3 protein sequence, retaining the most common genes and DNA. Here the V and J calls rest on TCRdb's processing, not on the authors' analysis. Present in this sample are 250,000 to 350,000 distinct CDR3 sequences, roughly 4.3% of which were seen just once. The ten largest make up just under 20% of the sample.

V is shortened by 0 bases, J by 0 bases, and the region joining them spans 9 bases. The CDR3 holds 16 amino acids from the cysteine to the phenylalanine. The kept DNA is CDR3 alone, 48 bases in frame from the first base. CDR1 is given as LNHNV and CDR2 as YYDKDF, both from the germline V gene (reference sequence). The label giving this sample's treatment or condition can be read as: live attenuated yellow fever vaccine strain. At each blood-draw timepoint, two biological replicates of bulk PBMCs were collected. A standard Ficoll-Paque protocol was used to isolate PBMCs from peripheral blood. TriZol was used to extract RNA from bulk PBMCs, CD4 and CD8 fractions, and dextramer-positive and dextramer-negative fractions. This entry comes from a study of T cells after yellow fever vaccination (dated by TCRdb to between 2018 and 2021). Turning to the overall study: The SMART-Seq v4 Ultra Low Input RNA kit was used to prepare libraries from fractions with low cell numbers. Blood was drawn at multiple timepoints before and after primary and secondary immunization, with bulk PBMC replicates and cell subsets isolated. To track T-cell clones before and after primary and booster YFV17D yellow fever vaccination, bulk TCR alpha and beta repertoires were sequenced longitudinally. Two healthy male donors made up the cohort, one aged 18 to 30 years and the other aged 30 to 40 years.

Results and caveats for the whole study, not just this receptor: A small fraction of clonotypes showed up in both the CD4 and CD8 compartments, probably as a result of convergent recombination. Most clones expanded after primary vaccination (96% of CD4 and over 80% of CD8) were re-detected after the booster, suggesting that broad memory maintenance occurred. Compared with the primary T-cell response, the secondary T-cell response was weaker but faster, peaking on day 5 rather than day 15. Only a couple of donors were included in the study, so the extent to which the findings can be generalized is limited. Computational filtering was needed because FACS-sorted repertoires could contain abundant contaminating clonotypes from the bulk population.

This TCR was sampled from a man aged 18 to 30 who received the YFV17D yellow fever vaccine. The specimen was PBMCs, collected 15 days after the yellow fever booster vaccination. This chain joins TRBV15 to TRBJ1-3, with a weak D call of TRBD1 (5 bases match). Here is the DNA: TGTGCCACCAGCAGAGATGGGGGGAGCTCTGGAAACACCATATATTTT. The resulting protein is CATSRDGGSSGNTIYF.